Below are 28 T cell receptor beta chains sequenced from a single sample in a study of cytomegalovirus exposure and HLA in healthy donors. Researchers ran the PCR with 60 Vbeta and 13 Jbeta primers. The data were produced by immunoSEQ multiplex PCR, yet TCRdb's version contains in-frame clones alone and is incomplete. The top ten clones hold about 1% of a sample with 150,000 to 200,000 clones, around 82% of them seen once. Sequencing was performed on PBMCs. The receptor source for this set is a man aged 30 to 45 in good health and CMV-seronegative.

This chain uses TRBV5-8 with TRBJ1-5; D remains unclear. The CDR3 loop spans 13 amino acids. CDR1 and CDR2 (germline): SGHTS, YDEGEE. V lost 4 bases to trimming and J lost 9 bases, with 14 bases between them. The CDR3 nucleotides read TGTGCCAGCAGCCTCGGGGATGTTCTGCCCCAGCATTTT. Protein sequence: CASSLGDVLPQHF.

The chain couples TRBV11-3 to TRBJ1-1, with TRBD1 identical over 9 bases. V was pared by 0 bases and J by 1 base, with 12 bases of the junction left unmatched. Germline V gene lookup returns CDR1 SGHNT and CDR2 YENEEA. The CDR3 spans 19 residues. This CDR3 is CASSLEGEVQGAENTEAFF. The CDR3 DNA follows: TGTGCCAGCAGCTTAGAGGGGGAGGTACAGGGGGCGGAGAACACTGAAGCTTTCTTT.

The chain is built from TRBV11-2 and TRBJ2-7; 7 positions agree with TRBD2. After removal of 1 base from V and 2 bases from J, the junction contained 5 bases not matched to a gene. This CDR3 is 15 amino acids long. In germline, CDR1 is SGHAT, CDR2 FQNNGV. This CDR3 is CASSLVAGAPYEQYF. The CDR3 DNA is TGTGCCAGCAGCTTAGTTGCGGGAGCCCCCTACGAGCAGTACTTC.

This chain uses TRBV5-4 with TRBJ2-5; 7 nucleotides match TRBD2. V lost 0 bases, J lost 5 bases, and 10 bases stayed unmatched. CDR1 SGHNT and CDR2 YYREEE come from the germline V gene (reference sequence). The CDR3 is made up of 16 amino acids. As DNA, the CDR3 is TGTGCCAGCAGCTTGGCCGGAGCCGGGGGGAGGGAGACCCAGTACTTC. Protein: CASSLAGAGGRETQYF.

The CDR3: CASSFSGTTTGELFF. In DNA form, the CDR3 reads TGTGCCAGCAGCTTCTCCGGGACAACCACCGGGGAGCTGTTTTTT. The chain links TRBV7-3 to TRBJ2-2; tentatively, D is TRBD1 (6 bases). Trimming shortened V by 3 bases and J by 4 bases, and 12 bases separated the two germline ends. The V gene's germline CDR1 is SGHTA and CDR2 FQGTGA. This CDR3 contains 15 residues. Full variable domain (missing parts from reference TRBV7-3 and TRBJ2-2): GAGVSQTPSNKVTEKGKYVELRCDPISGHTALYWYRQSLGQGPEFLIYFQGTGAADDSGLPNDRFFAVRPEGSVSTLKIQRTERGDSAVYLCASSFSGTTTGELFFGEGSRLTVL.

This clone has just one count. The chain has TRBV28 and TRBJ2-7, with D hard to call. In germline, CDR1 is MDHEN, CDR2 SYDVKM. V was cut by 1 base and J by 3 bases, with 16 bases left in between. The CDR3 has 16 amino acids. The chain's CDR3 is CASSLYPGRFNYEQYF. CDR3 DNA: TGTGCCAGCAGTTTATACCCGGGTCGGTTCAACTACGAGCAGTACTTC.

This rearrangement joins TRBV11-2 to TRBJ2-7, with TRBD2 as a possible D gene (5 bases). With 5 bases removed from V and 3 bases from J, the gap between germline ends came to 20 bases. The CDR3 spans 16 residues. Germline V gene data show CDR1 as SGHAT and CDR2 as FQNNGV. The CDR3 spells CASSALRGSAIYEQYF. Written as DNA, the CDR3 is TGTGCCAGCAGCGCCCTGCGCGGTAGCGCCATCTACGAGCAGTACTTC.

This chain uses TRBV7-9 with TRBJ2-3; 13 bases are shared with TRBD2. CDR3 length: 19 residues. J gave up 4 bases and V 5 bases, and 15 bases lay outside the gene matches. Germline loops: CDR1 SEHNR, CDR2 FQNEAQ (reference sequence). CDR3 protein: CASSPGLAGAARGADTQYF. As DNA, the CDR3 is TGTGCCAGCAGCCCCGGACTAGCGGGGGCCGCTCGAGGGGCAGATACGCAGTATTTT.

The chain is built from TRBV18 and TRBJ2-7, with no clear D. Germline V gives CDR1 KGHSH, CDR2 LQKENI. Deletions cut 0 bases from V and 3 bases from J, with 12 bases between. The CDR3 contains 15 residues. For the CDR3, the DNA is TGTGCCAGCTCACCACCGAGCCTAGGCCACTACGAGCAGTACTTC. Encoded protein: CASSPPSLGHYEQYF.

This clone showed up just a few times. The chain links TRBV28 to TRBJ2-1; weak D call: TRBD2 (8 bases). The V end was cut by 10 bases, the J end by 3 bases, with 16 bases between. Germline CDR1 and CDR2: MDHEN and SYDVKM. This CDR3 is 14 amino acids long. In DNA form, the CDR3 reads TGTGCCATCAAGGGGGCGGGGGGCTACAATGAGCAGTTCTTC. Residues: CAIKGAGGYNEQFF.

The chain combines TRBV7-8 with TRBJ1-1; D gene ambiguous. The ends were cut back, 5 bases at V and 11 bases at J, with 24 bases in the middle. Germline values: CDR1 SGHVS, CDR2 FQNEAQ. The CDR3 is 15 residues long. CDR3 nucleotides: TGTGCCAGCAGCCCACGGGAGGCCCGGAACGTAGGGGCTTTCTTT. It yields the protein CASSPREARNVGAFF. Full variable domain (outside the CDR3, taken from reference TRBV7-8 and TRBJ1-1): GAGVSQSPRYKVAKRGQDVALRCDPISGHVSLFWYQQALGQGPEFLTYFQNEAQLDKSGLPSDRFFAERPEGSVSTLKIQRTQQEDSAVYLCASSPREARNVGAFFGQGTRLTVV.

The chain carries TRBV2 and TRBJ1-2; 9 bases are a match to TRBD1. Trimming took 5 bases from V and 7 from J; bases not matched to a gene: 5. This CDR3 spans 13 amino acids. Germline V gene data show CDR1 as SNHLY and CDR2 as FYNNEI. This chain's CDR3 is CASSWDRVSGYTF. The CDR3 bases are TGTGCCAGCAGTTGGGACAGGGTATCTGGCTACACCTTC.

The chain couples TRBV12-5 to TRBJ2-1; a weak D match, TRBD1 (6 bases). The CDR3 extends over 16 amino acids. Germline CDR1 reads LGHNT; CDR2 reads FRNRAP. With 0 bases removed from V and 4 bases from J, the gap between germline ends came to 13 bases. CDR3 residues: CASGLVRGQHYNEQFF. DNA for the CDR3: TGTGCTAGTGGTTTGGTAAGGGGACAACATTACAATGAGCAGTTCTTC.

The chain uses TRBV27 and TRBJ2-7, with TRBD2 identical over 11 bases. There are 16 residues in the CDR3. Germline V CDR1 and CDR2: MNHEY, SMNVEV (reference sequence). After removal of 4 bases from V and 4 bases from J, the junction contained 9 bases not matched to a gene. The CDR3 nucleotides read TGTGCCAGCAGTTCCCCCGCTAGCGGGAGGAAATACGAGCAGTACTTC. Its protein product is CASSSPASGRKYEQYF.

This clone was observed once. The chain links TRBV6-5 to TRBJ2-7, with 7 positions matching TRBD1. Germline CDR1 MNHEY, CDR2 SVGAGI. The CDR3 length is 14 residues. The V gene end was trimmed by 10 bases and the J gene end by 2 bases; junction bases not matched to a gene: 11. The CDR3 is CATPGTESTYEQYF. Written as DNA, the CDR3 is TGTGCCACTCCCGGGACAGAATCTACCTACGAGCAGTACTTC.

The genes are TRBV28 and TRBJ2-2; weak D call: TRBD1 (6 bases). Trimming left V 5 bases short and J 6 bases short, with 10 bases between. Germline assignment: CDR1 MDHEN and CDR2 SYDVKM. CDR3 size: 13 residues. The CDR3 sequence is CASSQGGAGELFF. For the CDR3, the DNA is TGTGCCAGCAGTCAAGGGGGAGCCGGGGAGCTGTTTTTT.

This sequence joins TRBV27 and TRBJ2-1; 7 bases map to TRBD1. This CDR3 contains 12 residues. The J segment lost 12 bases and the V segment lost 5 bases, leaving 7 bases of the junction unmatched. Germline CDR1 is MNHEY and CDR2 is SMNVEV (reference sequence). The CDR3 DNA follows: TGTGCCAGCAGTCGCATAGGGGGCTGGCAGTTCTTC. Protein sequence: CASSRIGGWQFF.

The V gene is TRBV29-1, the J gene TRBJ2-5, with TRBD2 identical over 14 bases. The junction had 12 bases not matched to a gene; V was cut back by 6 bases and J by 3 bases. Germline V gene sequence: CDR1 SQVTM, CDR2 ANQGSEA. The CDR3 is 17 residues long. The CDR3 is CSVAGTSGRMGEETQYF. The CDR3 region has the DNA TGCAGCGTGGCCGGGACTAGCGGGAGAATGGGGGAAGAGACCCAGTACTTC.

This chain uses TRBV5-1 with TRBJ2-7; 7 positions agree with TRBD1. Germline CDR1 SGHRS, CDR2 YFSETQ. The CDR3 runs to 16 residues. V lost 2 bases and J lost 6; bases outside the gene matches: 14. In DNA form, the CDR3 reads TGCGCCAGCAGCTTTTACAGGGGCACGACGGAATCCGAGCAGTACTTC. Amino acid sequence: CASSFYRGTTESEQYF.

The CDR3 DNA reads TGCGCCAGCAGCCAAGCTCGGGACAAGGCCGCGGTCTACGAGCAGTACTTC. Translating it yields CASSQARDKAAVYEQYF. The gene calls are TRBV4-1 and TRBJ2-5; tentatively, D is TRBD1 (6 bases). The J call may be in error: the DNA end matches TRBJ2-7 better. Germline lookup yields CDR1 MGHRA and CDR2 YSYEKL. This CDR3 has 17 residues.

The rearrangement uses TRBV2 and TRBJ2-7; D is ambiguous. Trimming pared 5 bases from V and 2 bases from J, leaving 10 bases between. CDR3 length: 13 amino acids. CDR1 and CDR2 (germline): SNHLY, FYNNEI. CDR3 in DNA: TGTGCCAGCAGTTCCTCGCTAGCCTACGAGCAGTACTTC. Encoded protein: CASSSSLAYEQYF.

V is TRBV2 and J is TRBJ2-1, with 9 bases fitting TRBD2. The V segment lost 6 bases and the J segment 1 base; nucleotides outside the gene matches: 1. CDR1 is SNHLY, CDR2 FYNNEI, per germline. This CDR3 spans 14 amino acids. The CDR3 DNA sequence: TGTGCCAGCAGAAGCGGGGGGTCCTACAATGAGCAGTTCTTC. It yields the protein CASRSGGSYNEQFF.

The chain couples TRBV21-1 to TRBJ2-3; the table's D call TRBD2 went unverified against the DNA. TRBV21-1 is given as a pseudogene. The CDR3 sequence is 16 residues long. CDR3 amino acids: CASSKSGAGVGDTQYF. CDR3 DNA: TGTGCCAGCAGCAAAAGTGGAGCGGGAGTAGGGGATACGCAGTATTTT.

The rearrangement joins TRBV5-4 to TRBJ2-1, with a weak D call TRBD1 (5 bases). This CDR3 spans 15 amino acids. The V and J ends lost 0 bases and 5 bases respectively, with 12 bases between them. CDR1 and CDR2 (germline): SGHNT, YYREEE (reference sequence). CDR3 in DNA: TGTGCCAGCAGCTTGGCCTTGACAGAAAACAATGAGCAGTTCTTC. It codes for CASSLALTENNEQFF.

The chain joins TRBV2 to TRBJ2-1; TRBD2 matches at 7 bases. Per germline, CDR1 SNHLY and CDR2 FYNNEI. Trimming at V came to 0 bases and at J to 5 bases, leaving 1 base not matched to a gene. This CDR3 is built from 14 residues. In nucleotides, the CDR3 is TGTGCCAGCAGTGAAGCGAGCGGGGACAATGAGCAGTTCTTC. It encodes CASSEASGDNEQFF.

V and J are TRBV5-1 and TRBJ1-1, with 9 bases lining up with TRBD1. V was pared by 1 base and J by 4 bases, with 5 bases of the junction left unmatched. This CDR3 region has 15 residues. The V gene's germline CDR1 is SGHRS and CDR2 YFSETQ. DNA of the CDR3: TGCGCCAGCAGCTTGCCCGGGACAGGGATCACTGAAGCTTTCTTT. Its translation: CASSLPGTGITEAFF.

This rearrangement joins TRBV4-2 to TRBJ2-5; TRBD2 matches 15 bases. Per the germline V gene, CDR1 is LGHNA and CDR2 is YNFKEQ. Germline trimming cut 3 bases from V and 5 bases from J; bases unmatched to any gene: 7. This CDR3 spans 17 amino acids. The DNA for the CDR3 is TGTGCCAGCAGCCAGAGGACTAGCGGGGGGGGCTCCGAGACCCAGTACTTC. It yields the protein CASSQRTSGGGSETQYF.

The chain uses TRBV5-6 and TRBJ2-5, with 9 bases lining up with TRBD1. The CDR3 contains 15 residues. The germline V gene encodes CDR1 SGHDT and CDR2 YYEEEE. V trimming: 0 bases; J trimming: 5 bases; junction bases outside the gene matches: 5. CDR3 in DNA: TGTGCCAGCAGCTTGGAACAGGGGGCTATGGAGACCCAGTACTTC. Translation: CASSLEQGAMETQYF. Full variable domain (rest looked up from reference TRBV5-6 and TRBJ2-5): DAGVTQSPTHLIKTRGQQVTLRCSPKSGHDTVSWYQQALGQGPQFIFQYYEEEERQRGNFPDRFSGHQFPNYSSELNVNALLLGDSALYLCASSLEQGAMETQYFGPGTRLLVL.